The next 10 T cell receptor beta chains were all read from a single sample in a study of cytomegalovirus exposure and HLA in healthy donors. Primers: 60 Vbeta forward and 13 Jbeta reverse. Generated by immunoSEQ multiplex PCR, the TCRdb table keeps only in-frame clones and is missing some. Of 110,000 or so clones listed, 77% are singletons. Material: PBMCs. The receptors originated from a man between 45 and 60 years old in good health and CMV-seropositive.

This clone was found once. The sample carries other DNA sequences with the same CDR3. The DNA for the CDR3 is TGCGCCAGCAGCTTGGCTGCAGGGAGGATTGGGTTAGACGTCCTGACTTTC. Its protein is CASSLAAGRIGLDVLTF. The chain is built from TRBV5-1 and TRBJ2-6, with a tentative D call TRBD2 (6 bases). The CDR3 is made up of 17 amino acids. V gave up 0 bases and J gave up 11 bases, with 21 bases separating them. Germline lookup yields CDR1 SGHRS and CDR2 YFSETQ.

This clone was recorded only once. The V and J genes are TRBV10-1 and TRBJ2-1, with D possibly being TRBD2 (5 bases). The CDR3 has 12 residues. V was trimmed by 6 bases and J by 9 bases, leaving 12 bases between them. Per germline, CDR1 WNHNN and CDR2 SYGVQD (reference sequence). The CDR3 region is CASSPQAGEQFF. In nucleotides, the CDR3 is TGCGCCAGCAGCCCCCAGGCGGGTGAGCAGTTCTTC.

This chain links TRBV27 with TRBJ2-5, with 13 bases that match TRBD2. The junction had 6 bases not matched to a gene; V was cut back by 6 bases and J by 5 bases. The length of the CDR3 is 15 residues. Germline values: CDR1 MNHEY, CDR2 SMNVEV (reference sequence). DNA of the CDR3: TGTGCCAGCAGGATACTAGCGGGAGGGAGGGAGACCCAGTACTTC. Its translation is CASRILAGGRETQYF.

The sample holds a few counts of this clone. The chain links TRBV13 to TRBJ2-1, with D maybe TRBD2 (6 bases). V was clipped by 1 base and J by 3 bases, with 13 bases between them. CDR1 and CDR2 from the germline V gene are PRHDT and FYEKMQ (reference sequence). This CDR3 comprises 16 residues. DNA of the CDR3: TGTGCCAGCAGCTTAGAGCGCGGCGGGGACTACAATGAGCAGTTCTTC. Translated, it gives CASSLERGGDYNEQFF.

In regard to this clone: Other nucleotide sequences from this sample produce the same CDR3. The rearrangement joins TRBV28 to TRBJ1-5; 11 bases agree with TRBD1. The V and J ends lost 7 bases and 3 bases, in that order; junction bases with no gene match: 11. Germline CDR1 is MDHEN and CDR2 is SYDVKM. The CDR3 sequence is 17 residues long. The CDR3 nucleotides read TGTGCCAGCAAACCGCCGGGACAGGGGGTTTTCAATCAGCCCCAGCATTTT. Translated, it gives CASKPPGQGVFNQPQHF.

The chain has TRBV5-1 and TRBJ1-2; the match to TRBD1 covers 7 bases. The CDR3 spans 15 residues. In germline, CDR1 is SGHRS, CDR2 YFSETQ. After removal of 0 bases from V and 2 bases from J, the junction contained 4 bases not matched to a gene. The CDR3 DNA reads TGCGCCAGCAGCTTGGGGGGACAGACCAACTATGGCTACACCTTC. It encodes CASSLGGQTNYGYTF.

The chain combines TRBV27 with TRBJ2-6; no definite D call. Trimming shortened V by 6 bases and J by 0 bases, and 9 bases separated the two germline ends. Germline values: CDR1 MNHEY, CDR2 SMNVEV (reference sequence). The CDR3 totals 15 residues. DNA for the CDR3: TGTGCCAGCAGAAGATCGGTCTCTGGGGCCAACGTCCTGACTTTC. Protein sequence: CASRRSVSGANVLTF.

The gene calls are TRBV29-1 and TRBJ1-1, with 11 bases identical to TRBD1. There are 12 residues in the CDR3. Germline loops: CDR1 SQVTM, CDR2 ANQGSEA. V lost 7 bases to trimming and J lost 4 bases; unmatched junction nucleotides: 2. In DNA form, the CDR3 reads TGCAGCGCGGGACAGGGGGTCACTGAAGCTTTCTTT. Amino acid sequence: CSAGQGVTEAFF.

This chain connects TRBV5-1 to TRBJ2-1, with 8 bases matching TRBD1. This CDR3 contains 16 residues. Trimming cost V 0 bases and J 7 bases; bases outside gene matches: 9. CDR1 and CDR2 (germline): SGHRS, YFSETQ. The CDR3 sequence: CASSLVGQGVGNEQFF. The CDR3 DNA follows: TGCGCCAGCAGCTTGGTAGGACAGGGAGTGGGTAATGAGCAGTTCTTC.

The rearrangement uses TRBV30 and TRBJ1-2; D perhaps matches TRBD1 (6 bases). CDR1 is GTSNPN and CDR2 is SVGIG in the germline V gene (reference sequence). The CDR3 runs to 12 residues. Trimming removed 4 bases from V and 7 bases from J, with 13 bases in between. CDR3 loop: CAWNRASGGYTF. In nucleotides, the CDR3 is TGTGCCTGGAACAGGGCCTCGGGTGGCTACACCTTC.